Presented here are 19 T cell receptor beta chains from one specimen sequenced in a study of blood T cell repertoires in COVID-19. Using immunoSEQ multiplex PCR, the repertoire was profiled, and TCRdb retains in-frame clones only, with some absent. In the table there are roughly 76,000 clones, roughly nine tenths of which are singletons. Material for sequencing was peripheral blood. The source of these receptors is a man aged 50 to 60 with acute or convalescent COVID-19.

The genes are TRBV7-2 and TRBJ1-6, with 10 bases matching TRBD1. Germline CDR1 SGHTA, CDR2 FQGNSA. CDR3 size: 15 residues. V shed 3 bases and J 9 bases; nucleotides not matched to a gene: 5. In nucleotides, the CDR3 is TGTGCCAGCAGCTTGGGACAGGGGTTAGGTTCACCCCTCCACTTT. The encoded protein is CASSLGQGLGSPLHF. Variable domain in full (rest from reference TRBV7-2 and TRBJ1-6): GAGVSQSPSNKVTEKGKDVELRCDPISGHTALYWYRQSLGQGLEFLIYFQGNSAPDKSGLPSDRFSAERTGGSVSTLTIQRTQQEDSAVYLCASSLGQGLGSPLHFGNGTRLTVT.

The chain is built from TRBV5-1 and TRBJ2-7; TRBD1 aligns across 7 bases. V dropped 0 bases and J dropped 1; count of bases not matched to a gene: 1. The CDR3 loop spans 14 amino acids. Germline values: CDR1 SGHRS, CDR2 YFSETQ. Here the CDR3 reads CASSLGGQSYEQYF. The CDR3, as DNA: TGCGCCAGCAGCTTGGGGGGACAGTCCTACGAGCAGTACTTC.

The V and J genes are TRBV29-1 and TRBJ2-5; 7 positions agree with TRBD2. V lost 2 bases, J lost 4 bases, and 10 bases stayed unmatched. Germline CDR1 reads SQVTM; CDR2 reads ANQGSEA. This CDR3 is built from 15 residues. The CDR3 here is CSVEFAGDWGETQYF. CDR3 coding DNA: TGCAGCGTTGAATTCGCGGGGGATTGGGGAGAGACCCAGTACTTC.

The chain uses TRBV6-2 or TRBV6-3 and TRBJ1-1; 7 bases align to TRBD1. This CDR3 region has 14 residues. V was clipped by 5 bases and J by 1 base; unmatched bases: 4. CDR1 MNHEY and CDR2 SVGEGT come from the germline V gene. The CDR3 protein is CASSTWTGNTEAFF. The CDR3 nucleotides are TGTGCCAGCAGTACCTGGACAGGGAACACTGAAGCTTTCTTT.

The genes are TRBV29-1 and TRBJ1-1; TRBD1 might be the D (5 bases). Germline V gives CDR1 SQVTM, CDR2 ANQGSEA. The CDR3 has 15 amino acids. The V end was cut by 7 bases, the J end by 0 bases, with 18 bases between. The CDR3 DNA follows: TGCAGCGGACGGAATTTATGGGGCATGAACACTGAAGCTTTCTTT. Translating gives CSGRNLWGMNTEAFF. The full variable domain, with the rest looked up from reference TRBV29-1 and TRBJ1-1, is SAVISQKPSRDICQRGTSLTIQCQVDSQVTMMFWYRQQPGQSLTLIATANQGSEATYESGFVIDKFPISRPNLTFSTLTVSNMSPEDSSIYLCSGRNLWGMNTEAFFGQGTRLTVV.

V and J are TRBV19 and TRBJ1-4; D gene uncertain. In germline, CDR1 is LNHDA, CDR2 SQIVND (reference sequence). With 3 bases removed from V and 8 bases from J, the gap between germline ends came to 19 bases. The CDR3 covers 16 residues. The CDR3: CASSIGKALSTEKLFF. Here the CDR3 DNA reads TGTGCCAGTAGTATCGGGAAGGCCCTCAGCACCGAAAAACTGTTTTTT. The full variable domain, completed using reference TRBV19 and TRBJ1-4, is DGGITQSPKYLFRKEGQNVTLSCEQNLNHDAMYWYRQDPGQGLRLIYYSQIVNDFQKGDIAEGYSVSREKKESFPLTVTSAQKNPTAFYLCASSIGKALSTEKLFFGSGTQLSVL.

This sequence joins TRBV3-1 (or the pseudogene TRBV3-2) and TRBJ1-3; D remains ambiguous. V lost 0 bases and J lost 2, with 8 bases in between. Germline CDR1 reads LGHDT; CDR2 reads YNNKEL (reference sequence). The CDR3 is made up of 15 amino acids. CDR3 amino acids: CASSQDRNPGNTIYF. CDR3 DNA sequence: TGTGCCAGCAGCCAAGACAGGAACCCTGGAAACACCATATATTTT.

The CDR3 DNA reads TGTGCCAGCGGGCAGGACAAAAACATTCAGTACTTC. Amino acid sequence: CASGQDKNIQYF. J is TRBJ2-4 and V is TRBV27; D gene ambiguous. There are 12 residues in the CDR3. Trimming pared 8 bases from V and 3 bases from J, leaving 8 bases between. Germline CDR1 and CDR2: MNHEY and SMNVEV (reference sequence).

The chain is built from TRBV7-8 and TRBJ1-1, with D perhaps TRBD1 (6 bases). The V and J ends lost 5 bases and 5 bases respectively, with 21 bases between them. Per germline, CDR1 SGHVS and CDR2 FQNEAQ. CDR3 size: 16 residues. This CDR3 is CASSDWSWGGRTEAFF. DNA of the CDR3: TGTGCCAGCAGCGATTGGTCGTGGGGGGGGCGTACTGAAGCTTTCTTT.

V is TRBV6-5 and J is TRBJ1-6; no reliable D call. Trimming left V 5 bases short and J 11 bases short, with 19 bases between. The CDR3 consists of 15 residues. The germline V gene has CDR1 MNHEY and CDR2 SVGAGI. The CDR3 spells CASSITLGSLPPLHF. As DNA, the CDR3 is TGTGCCAGCAGTATTACCTTAGGGAGTTTGCCACCCCTCCACTTT.

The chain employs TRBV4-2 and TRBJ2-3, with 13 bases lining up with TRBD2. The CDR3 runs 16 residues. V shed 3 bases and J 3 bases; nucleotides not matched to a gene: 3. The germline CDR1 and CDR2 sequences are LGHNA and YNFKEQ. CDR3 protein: CASSHQGLAGTDTQYF. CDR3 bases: TGTGCCAGCAGCCACCAGGGACTAGCGGGAACAGATACGCAGTATTTT.

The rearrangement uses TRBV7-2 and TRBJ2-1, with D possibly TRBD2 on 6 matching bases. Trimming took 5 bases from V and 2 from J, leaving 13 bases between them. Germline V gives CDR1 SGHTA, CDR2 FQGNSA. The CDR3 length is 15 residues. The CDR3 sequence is CASSETDYPYNEQFF. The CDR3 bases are TGTGCCAGCAGCGAGACGGACTACCCCTACAATGAGCAGTTCTTC.

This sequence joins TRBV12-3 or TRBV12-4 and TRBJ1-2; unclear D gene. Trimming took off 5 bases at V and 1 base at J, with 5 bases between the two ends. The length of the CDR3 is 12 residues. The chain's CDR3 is CASSPYNYGYTF. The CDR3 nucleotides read TGTGCCAGCAGTCCCTATAACTATGGCTACACCTTC.

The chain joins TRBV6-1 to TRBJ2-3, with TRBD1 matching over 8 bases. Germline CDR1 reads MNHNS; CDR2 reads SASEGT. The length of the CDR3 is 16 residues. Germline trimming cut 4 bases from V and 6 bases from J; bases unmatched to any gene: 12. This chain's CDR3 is CASSVLRDRIGDTQYF. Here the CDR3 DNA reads TGTGCCAGCAGTGTACTCCGGGACAGGATAGGGGATACGCAGTATTTT.

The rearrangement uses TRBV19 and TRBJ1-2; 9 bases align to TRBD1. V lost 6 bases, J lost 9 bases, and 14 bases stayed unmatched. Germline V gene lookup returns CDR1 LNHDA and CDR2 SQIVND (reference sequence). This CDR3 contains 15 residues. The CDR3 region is CASSPGTGTSRRYTF. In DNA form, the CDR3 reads TGTGCCAGTAGCCCCGGGACAGGGACATCTAGGCGCTACACCTTC.

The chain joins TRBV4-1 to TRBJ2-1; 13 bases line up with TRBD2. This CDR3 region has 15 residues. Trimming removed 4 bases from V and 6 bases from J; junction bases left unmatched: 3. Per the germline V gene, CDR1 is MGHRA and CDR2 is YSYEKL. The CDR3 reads CASSPRLAGGNEQFF. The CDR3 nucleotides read TGCGCCAGCAGCCCCCGACTAGCGGGAGGCAATGAGCAGTTCTTC.

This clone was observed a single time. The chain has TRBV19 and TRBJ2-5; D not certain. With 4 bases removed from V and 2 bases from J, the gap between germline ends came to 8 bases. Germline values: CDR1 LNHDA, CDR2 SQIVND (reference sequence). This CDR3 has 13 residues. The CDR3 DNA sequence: TGTGCCAGTAGTAAAAACACGCAAGAGACCCAGTACTTC. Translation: CASSKNTQETQYF.

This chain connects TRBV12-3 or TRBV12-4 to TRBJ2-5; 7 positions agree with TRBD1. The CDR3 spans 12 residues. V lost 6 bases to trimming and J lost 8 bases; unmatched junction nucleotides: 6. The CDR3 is CASRDRVTTQYF. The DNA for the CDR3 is TGTGCCAGCAGAGACAGGGTTACAACCCAGTACTTC.

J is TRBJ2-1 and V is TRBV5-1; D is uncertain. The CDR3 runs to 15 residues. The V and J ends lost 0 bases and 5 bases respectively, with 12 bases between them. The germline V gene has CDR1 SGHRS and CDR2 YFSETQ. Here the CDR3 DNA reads TGCGCCAGCAGCTTGGGGGCAGGCCCTAACAATGAGCAGTTCTTC. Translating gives CASSLGAGPNNEQFF.